Reported below is one T cell receptor (beta chain). Its antigen is still unknown. Under the authors' procedure: The study built a papillary thyroid cancer distant-metastasis classifier from CDR3 differences across clinicopathological groups. TCRdb reprocessed the PCR reads using MiXCR. These V and J calls derive from TCRdb rather than the authors' analysis. The sample lists roughly 44,000 clones; 20% to 30% were seen once. Thyroid surgery had not been preceded by any treatment in any patient. This specimen belongs to a study of metastatic and nonmetastatic thyroid tumors. About the research overall: The authors compared repertoires across blood and tumor or nodule tissue from malignant and benign thyroid patients. Whole-study findings and limits: Relative to benign nodules, malignant thyroid tumors were reportedly characterized by significantly elevated TCR beta diversity in blood and tumor.

Per germline, CDR1 MNHNS and CDR2 SASEGT. The CDR3 has 14 amino acids. V dropped 5 bases and J dropped 4 bases, with 11 bases sitting between them. Sequences were obtained from tumor tissue. The receptor comes from a female donor with papillary thyroid cancer or a benign thyroid nodule (not recorded which). Some clones in this sample may be carry-over from other donors' samples. The chain combines TRBV6-1 with TRBJ1-4, with D maybe TRBD1 (5 bases). The CDR3 bases are TGTGCCAGCAGTTCGGGGGAGCTTAATGAAAAACTGTTTTTT. It codes for CASSSGELNEKLFF.